These 9 T cell receptor beta chains were all obtained from the same sample, sequenced in a study of blood T cell repertoires in COVID-19. Libraries were prepared by immunoSEQ multiplex PCR; TCRdb keeps only in-frame clonotypes and omits some of them. The sample lists roughly 150,000 clones, 65% to 90% occurring once. Sequenced material: peripheral blood. Receptors were obtained from a woman between 45 and 65 years old with acute or convalescent COVID-19.

The chain employs TRBV5-8 and TRBJ2-7; possible D gene TRBD2, 5 bases. The germline CDR1 and CDR2 sequences are SGHTS and YDEGEE. V was pared by 3 bases and J by 2 bases, with 15 bases between. The CDR3 spans 15 residues. The CDR3 region has the DNA TGTGCCAGCAGCTCGTCCGGGATTGGGCCCTACGAGCAGTACTTC. Encoded protein: CASSSSGIGPYEQYF.

This clone turned up a few times. The genes are TRBV6-2 or TRBV6-3 and TRBJ2-2; TRBD1 might be the D (5 bases). Germline-derived CDR1 and CDR2 are MNHEY and SVGEGT. The CDR3 covers 17 residues. Trimming pared 2 bases from V and 3 bases from J, leaving 16 bases between. CDR3 loop: CASSYKPGMVDTGELFF. The CDR3 coding sequence is TGTGCCAGCAGTTACAAACCAGGGATGGTGGACACCGGGGAGCTGTTTTTT.

The chain is built from TRBV18 and TRBJ2-1; no clear D gene. The CDR3 sequence is 15 residues long. Trimming left V 2 bases short and J 3 bases short, with 11 bases between. Per germline, CDR1 KGHSH and CDR2 LQKENI. CDR3 region: CASSPAITHYNEQFF. In nucleotides, the CDR3 is TGTGCCAGCTCACCAGCGATAACTCACTACAATGAGCAGTTCTTC.

This clone has a handful of counts. V is TRBV7-9 and J is TRBJ1-2; unclear D gene. V shed 8 bases and J shed 5 bases, with 12 bases lying between them. The CDR3 runs to 12 residues. CDR1 is SEHNR, CDR2 FQNEAQ, per germline (reference sequence). The CDR3 coding sequence is TGTGCCAGCGCCAGCTCGGGGTATGGCTACACCTTC. Protein product: CASASSGYGYTF.

The table lists this clone with a few counts. The J gene is TRBJ1-5, the V gene TRBV7-2, with D maybe TRBD1 (5 bases). The germline V and J ends were trimmed by 1 base and 6 bases, with 13 bases remaining between them. The length of the CDR3 is 15 residues. CDR1 and CDR2 from the germline V gene are SGHTA and FQGNSA. The CDR3 DNA is TGTGCCAGCAGCTTAGTCGCAGGGACTAGTCAGCCCCAGCATTTT. Protein sequence: CASSLVAGTSQPQHF.

In DNA form, the CDR3 reads TGTGCCACCAGCAGACCGGGCGGGACAGGGGTCCTCGGGGCGCGGGAGTACAATGAGCAGTTCTTC. Its translation is CATSRPGGTGVLGAREYNEQFF. The V gene is TRBV15, the J gene TRBJ2-1; 10 bases are a match to TRBD1. CDR3 length: 22 residues. Germline loops: CDR1 LNHNV, CDR2 YYDKDF (reference sequence). V was clipped by 2 bases and J by 4 bases; unmatched bases: 23. The whole variable domain, filled in from reference TRBV15 and TRBJ2-1, reads DAMVIQNPRYQVTQFGKPVTLSCSQTLNHNVMYWYQQKSSQAPKLLFHYYDKDFNNEADTPDNFQSRRPNTSFCFLDIRSPGLGDTAMYLCATSRPGGTGVLGAREYNEQFFGPGTRLTVL.

The rearrangement links TRBV15 to TRBJ2-1; D is uncertain. Germline CDR1 reads LNHNV; CDR2 reads YYDKDF (reference sequence). The germline V and J ends were trimmed by 4 bases and 8 bases, with 12 bases remaining between them. CDR3 length: 13 residues. CDR3 coding DNA: TGTGCCACCAGCACGGGTTTAGCAGATGAGCAGTTCTTC. Amino acid sequence: CATSTGLADEQFF.

The chain links TRBV7-9 to TRBJ1-3; maybe TRBD1 (5 bases). Germline CDR1 reads SEHNR; CDR2 reads FQNEAQ (reference sequence). This CDR3 is 12 amino acids long. Trimming stripped 6 bases from V and 3 bases from J, with 6 bases between. The CDR3 protein is CASSQGGNTIYF. The CDR3 DNA sequence: TGTGCCAGCAGTCAGGGTGGAAACACCATATATTTT.

The chain uses TRBV18 and TRBJ1-1, with 7 bases matching TRBD1. J lost 2 bases, V lost 6 bases, and 3 bases had no gene match. Germline CDR1 and CDR2: KGHSH and LQKENI. The CDR3 consists of 13 residues. The CDR3 region has the DNA TGTGCCAGCTCGGGACAGCTTAACACTGAAGCTTTCTTT. Translated, it gives CASSGQLNTEAFF.